The text below deals with one TCR beta chain. Sequencing was performed with immunoSEQ multiplex PCR; in TCRdb, only in-frame clones are kept and a portion is missing. This repertoire shows about 28,000 clones, approximately 94% found once; its top ten account for 0.43%. This specimen comes from a study of T cell changes during pregnancy in multiple sclerosis. Germline values: CDR1 GTSNPN, CDR2 SVGIG (reference sequence). CDR3 size: 17 residues. V shed 5 bases and J shed 1 base, with 23 bases lying between them. This TCR came from a female donor with multiple sclerosis, enrolled in a pregnancy study. Specimen: CD4+ T cells from peripheral blood mononuclear cells, collected after pregnancy. The rearrangement joins TRBV30 to TRBJ1-1, with D perhaps matching TRBD1 (5 bases). CDR3 nucleotide sequence: TGTGCCTGGCACCATGGGGGGAGGTATGATGAGAACACTGAAGCTTTCTTT. The encoded protein is CAWHHGGRYDENTEAFF. The full variable domain, its missing parts supplied by reference TRBV30 and TRBJ1-1, is SQTIHQWPATLVQPVGSPLSLECTVEGTSNPNLYWYRQAAGRGLQLLFYSVGIGQISSEVPQNLSASRPQDRQFILSSKKLLLSDSGFYLCAWHHGGRYDENTEAFFGQGTRLTVV.